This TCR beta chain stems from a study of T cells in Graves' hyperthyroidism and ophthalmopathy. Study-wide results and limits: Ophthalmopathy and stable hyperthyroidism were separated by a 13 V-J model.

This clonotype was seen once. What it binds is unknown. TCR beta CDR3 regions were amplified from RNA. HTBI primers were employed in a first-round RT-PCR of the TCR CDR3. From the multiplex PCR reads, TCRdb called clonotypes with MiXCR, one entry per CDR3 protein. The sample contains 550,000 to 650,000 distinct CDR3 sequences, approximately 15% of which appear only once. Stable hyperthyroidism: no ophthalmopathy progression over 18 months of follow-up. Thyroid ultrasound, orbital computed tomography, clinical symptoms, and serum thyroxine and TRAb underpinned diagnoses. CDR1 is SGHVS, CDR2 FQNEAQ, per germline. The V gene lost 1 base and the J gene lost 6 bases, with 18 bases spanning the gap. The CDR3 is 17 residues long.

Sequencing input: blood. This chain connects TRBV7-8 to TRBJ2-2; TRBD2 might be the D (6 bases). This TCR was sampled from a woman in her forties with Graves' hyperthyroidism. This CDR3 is CASSLVETRWGSGELFF. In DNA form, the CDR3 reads TGTGCCAGCAGCTTAGTTGAGACTAGGTGGGGTTCCGGGGAGCTGTTTTTT.